The 19 T cell receptor beta chains reported below all come from one sample, sequenced in a study of T-cell reconstitution after alpha-beta-depleted transplantation in children. Preparation of the TCRbeta library involved a method that used unique molecular identifiers. A single record per CDR3 protein comes from TCRdb applying MiXCR to the PCR reads. The repertoire holds 110,000 or so distinct CDR3 sequences, with around 6.4% as singletons. This material consisted of PBMCs, mostly from graft donor cells, taken 360 days after TCRalphabeta/CD19-depleted stem cell transplant. Receptor source: a male patient between 2 and 9 years old who had a stem cell transplant for acute lymphoblastic leukemia, so the T cells may come from the graft donor.

The J gene is TRBJ2-5, the V gene TRBV7-9; TRBD1 is a possible D gene (5 bases). The germline gives CDR1 SEHNR, CDR2 FQNEAQ (reference sequence). This CDR3 region has 14 residues. Trimming took 2 bases from V and 5 from J, leaving 12 bases between them. CDR3: CASSLIRAGETQYF. CDR3 in DNA: TGTGCCAGCAGCTTAATCAGGGCTGGGGAGACCCAGTACTTC.

This clonotype was seen more than once but under ten times. The chain carries TRBV12-3 or TRBV12-4 and TRBJ1-3, with 9 positions matching TRBD1. The V and J ends lost 5 bases and 5 bases, in that order; junction bases with no gene match: 4. There are 14 residues in the CDR3. The CDR3 region has the DNA TGTGCCAGCAGTATGGACAGGGGCAGAAACACCATATATTTT. As protein: CASSMDRGRNTIYF.

A few counts support this clonotype. This sequence joins TRBV4-2 and TRBJ2-3, with TRBD2 identical over 7 bases. Germline V lookup: CDR1 LGHNA, CDR2 YNFKEQ. The CDR3 sequence is 19 residues long. V shed 0 bases, J shed 2 bases, and the junction held 14 bases outside the gene matches. DNA of the CDR3: TGTGCCAGCAGCCAAGATGCCGCTAGGATAGCGGGCCTCACAGATACGCAGTATTTT. The encoded protein is CASSQDAARIAGLTDTQYF.

This clonotype has a handful of counts. The chain uses TRBV27 and TRBJ2-1, with no clear D. V lost 5 bases, J lost 0 bases, and 17 bases lay in between. Germline V gene data show CDR1 as MNHEY and CDR2 as SMNVEV (reference sequence). There are 17 residues in the CDR3. CDR3 residues: CASSLTRTRSSYNEQFF. The CDR3 DNA is TGTGCCAGCAGTCTCACCCGGACCCGGAGCTCCTACAATGAGCAGTTCTTC.

This clonotype appeared a few times. The CDR3 nucleotides are TGTGCCAGCAGTTACTCGAGGTTTCAAGAGACCCAGTACTTC. Translation: CASSYSRFQETQYF. V gene TRBV6-5 combines with J gene TRBJ2-5; D ambiguous. There are 14 residues in the CDR3. V shed 0 bases and J shed 2 bases, with 7 bases lying between them. Germline CDR1 is MNHEY and CDR2 is SVGAGI.

Many counts were recorded for this clonotype. The chain joins TRBV29-1 to TRBJ1-1; D is possibly TRBD1 (5 bases). V was pared by 6 bases and J by 1 base, with 12 bases between. The CDR3 runs 13 residues. CDR1 and CDR2 (germline): SQVTM, ANQGSEA. CDR3 region: CSVPRGKNTEAFF. The CDR3 coding sequence is TGCAGCGTCCCACGGGGCAAGAACACTGAAGCTTTCTTT.

The rearrangement links TRBV27 to TRBJ1-5; D gene unclear. V dropped 4 bases and J dropped 5 bases, with 15 bases sitting between them. The CDR3 is 15 residues long. CDR1 is MNHEY, CDR2 SMNVEV, per germline (reference sequence). For the CDR3, the DNA is TGTGCCAGCAGTTCGGCACCGAGGGCTTATCAGCCCCAGCATTTT. Protein product: CASSSAPRAYQPQHF.

This clonotype was observed a few times. The chain is built from TRBV28 and TRBJ2-3, with D hard to call. V lost 3 bases and J lost 5, with 12 bases in between. The CDR3 has 14 residues. Germline assignment: CDR1 MDHEN and CDR2 SYDVKM. This chain's CDR3 is CASSLGSLGDTQYF. In DNA, the CDR3 is TGTGCCAGCAGTTTGGGGTCCTTGGGAGATACGCAGTATTTT.

This sequence joins TRBV20-1 and TRBJ2-7; D gene ambiguous. CDR3 size: 11 residues. V was pared by 6 bases and J by 4 bases, with 10 bases between. CDR1 is DFQATT, CDR2 SNEGSKA, per germline (reference sequence). The CDR3, as DNA: TGCAGTGCCAGATCCGGGTACGAGCAGTACTTC. This gives the protein CSARSGYEQYF.

The table lists this clonotype with many counts. The chain is built from TRBV16 and TRBJ2-7; tentative D call: TRBD1 (5 bases). CDR3 length: 13 residues. V gave up 4 bases and J gave up 4 bases, with 11 bases separating them. The germline gives CDR1 KGHSY, CDR2 FQNENV. CDR3: CASSPRTTYEQYF. Written as DNA, the CDR3 is TGTGCCAGCAGCCCCAGGACAACTTACGAGCAGTACTTC.

This clonotype was seen ten or more times. J is TRBJ1-2 and V is TRBV4-2, with 8 bases identical to TRBD1. In germline, CDR1 is LGHNA, CDR2 YNFKEQ. The CDR3 extends over 17 amino acids. The junction had 16 bases not matched to a gene; V was cut back by 2 bases and J by 8 bases. As DNA, the CDR3 is TGTGCCAGCAGCCAACCCGCGCCGGCGACAGGGGTGGAAGGCTACACCTTC. Amino acids: CASSQPAPATGVEGYTF.

The chain carries TRBV10-2 and TRBJ2-3; D may be TRBD2 (5 bases). The CDR3 sequence is 14 residues long. CDR1 WSHSY and CDR2 SAAADI come from the germline V gene. V lost 5 bases to trimming and J lost 5 bases, with 14 bases between them. CDR3 DNA: TGCGCCAGCAGTCCCGGCGCTGGGAGAGATACGCAGTATTTT. Translated: CASSPGAGRDTQYF.

CDR3 sequence (DNA): TGTGCCAGCAGCTTCGGGACAGGGGGTTTTGCTTTCTTT. Its protein is CASSFGTGGFAFF. The rearrangement uses TRBV9 and TRBJ1-1; 11 positions match TRBD1. The CDR3 sequence is 13 residues long. V lost 4 bases to trimming and J lost 11 bases; unmatched junction nucleotides: 7. CDR1 and CDR2 (germline): SGDLS, YYNGEE.

This clonotype was detected only once. V gene TRBV13 combines with J gene TRBJ2-1, with D unresolved. The CDR3 runs 15 residues. Between the trimmed V and J ends, which lost 3 bases and 4 bases, there was a span of 13 bases. The V gene's germline CDR1 is PRHDT and CDR2 FYEKMQ (reference sequence). The CDR3 here is CASSFRLLPYNEQFF. CDR3 in DNA: TGTGCCAGCAGCTTCAGGCTGCTCCCTTACAATGAGCAGTTCTTC.

This clonotype has a count of ten or more. V gene TRBV5-6 combines with J gene TRBJ2-3; unclear D gene. Trimming removed 2 bases from V and 2 bases from J, with 6 bases in between. The germline CDR1 and CDR2 sequences are SGHDT and YYEEEE. The length of the CDR3 is 13 residues. This chain's CDR3 is CASSFRLTDTQYF. CDR3 sequence (DNA): TGTGCCAGCAGCTTCCGGCTCACAGATACGCAGTATTTT.

The chain uses TRBV10-3 and TRBJ2-7; the D gene is possibly TRBD1 (7 bases). The V gene lost 0 bases and the J gene lost 7 bases, with 10 bases spanning the gap. The CDR3 contains 13 residues. Germline-derived CDR1 and CDR2 are ENHRY and SYGVKD. CDR3 bases: TGTGCCATCAGTGAGTCGACAGGGAGGGAGCAGTACTTC. Translation gives CAISESTGREQYF.

This clonotype was seen ten or more times. The J gene is TRBJ2-5, the V gene TRBV24-1; D could derive from TRBD1 or TRBD2 (5 bases each). V lost 4 bases, J lost 2 bases, and 13 bases lay in between. CDR1 is KGHDR, CDR2 SFDVKD, per germline. The CDR3 totals 15 residues. Here the CDR3 reads CATSDPVGVQETQYF. CDR3 in DNA: TGTGCCACCAGTGACCCGGTGGGGGTTCAAGAGACCCAGTACTTC.

This chain joins TRBV28 and TRBJ1-1; D ambiguous. CDR3 length equals 16 residues. Trimming cost V 5 bases and J 0 bases, with 16 bases left between them. Per the germline V gene, CDR1 is MDHEN and CDR2 is SYDVKM. The CDR3 DNA reads as TGTGCCAGCAGTCCCCGGGAAGGGTTTTTGAACACTGAAGCTTTCTTT. Translating it yields CASSPREGFLNTEAFF.

This clonotype was observed many times. This chain connects TRBV2 to TRBJ2-7; 8 nucleotides align to TRBD1. This CDR3 is 15 amino acids long. Germline trimming cut 6 bases from V and 8 bases from J; bases unmatched to any gene: 15. Germline V lookup: CDR1 SNHLY, CDR2 FYNNEI. The CDR3, as DNA: TGTGCCAGCAGACACCAGGGACAGGTGACCCTCAAGCAGTACTTC. As protein: CASRHQGQVTLKQYF.